These 15 T cell receptor beta chains came from one sample sequenced in a study of shared clonotypes between healthy human individuals. Here immunoSEQ multiplex PCR was the method, and the copy in TCRdb shows in-frame clones only, minus some. The sample includes around 690,000 clones, 90% of them seen just once. The material sequenced was memory CD8+ T cells from PBMCs. Described subset: CD45RO+ cells pooled with CCR7-negative TemRA cells. These receptors were taken from a man between 18 and 35 years old in good health. Some clones in this sample may be carry-over from other donors' samples.

On this clone itself: The sample carries other DNA sequences with the same CDR3. The V and J genes are TRBV9 and TRBJ2-7; tentatively, D is TRBD2 (5 bases). The ends were cut back, 0 bases at V and 0 bases at J, with 7 bases in the middle. The CDR3 runs 14 residues. Germline loops: CDR1 SGDLS, CDR2 YYNGEE. CDR3 protein: CASSVAGYSYEQYF. DNA for the CDR3: TGTGCCAGCAGCGTAGCGGGGTACTCCTACGAGCAGTACTTC.

V usage is TRBV18 and J usage is TRBJ2-6; no clear D gene. The CDR3 contains 15 residues. V was clipped by 2 bases and J by 1 base, with 6 bases between them. Per germline, CDR1 KGHSH and CDR2 LQKENI. The CDR3 loop is CASSPTVSGANVLTF. The CDR3 DNA is TGTGCCAGCTCACCAACCGTTTCTGGGGCCAACGTCCTGACTTTC.

A note on this clone: In the same sample, other DNA sequences code for this CDR3. This rearrangement joins TRBV9 to TRBJ2-1; D may match TRBD1 or TRBD2 (6 bases each). Germline V gene sequence: CDR1 SGDLS, CDR2 YYNGEE. The CDR3 covers 15 residues. Trimming left V 3 bases short and J 0 bases short, with 10 bases between. The CDR3 protein is CASSAGGSSYNEQFF. The CDR3 DNA reads as TGTGCCAGCAGCGCCGGGGGCAGCTCCTACAATGAGCAGTTCTTC.

The V and J genes are TRBV5-1 and TRBJ2-7, with D unresolved. This CDR3 spans 11 amino acids. The V and J ends lost 3 bases and 6 bases respectively, with 7 bases between them. Germline assignment: CDR1 SGHRS and CDR2 YFSETQ. CDR3 sequence reads: CASSSNSEQYF. The CDR3 DNA sequence: TGCGCCAGCAGCTCCAACAGCGAGCAGTACTTC.

The chain uses TRBV28 and TRBJ1-5; maybe TRBD1 (6 bases). Germline assignment: CDR1 MDHEN and CDR2 SYDVKM. The CDR3 is 17 residues long. The V and J ends lost 2 bases and 2 bases respectively, with 16 bases between them. For the CDR3, the DNA is TGTGCCAGCAGTTTACCCCCTACAGGGTTCGGCAATCAGCCCCAGCATTTT. Translation gives CASSLPPTGFGNQPQHF.

V gene TRBV11-2 combines with J gene TRBJ2-3; a weak D match, TRBD1 (6 bases). Germline V gene sequence: CDR1 SGHAT, CDR2 FQNNGV. V lost 2 bases, J lost 6 bases, and 9 bases lay in between. The CDR3 runs to 13 residues. The DNA of the CDR3 is TGTGCCAGCAGCTTACGGACAGCGGATACGCAGTATTTT. The encoded protein is CASSLRTADTQYF.

J is TRBJ2-5 and V is TRBV29-1; TRBD2 agrees at 11 bases. The CDR3 is made up of 14 amino acids. With 6 bases clipped from V and 4 bases from J, the junction kept 7 bases outside the gene matches. The germline V gene has CDR1 SQVTM and CDR2 ANQGSEA. Written as DNA, the CDR3 is TGCAGCGTAATTCCTAGCGGGAGGCGAGAGACCCAGTACTTC. It specifies CSVIPSGRRETQYF.

This chain links TRBV6-5 with TRBJ2-1; TRBD2 agrees at 8 bases. Germline V gene data show CDR1 as MNHEY and CDR2 as SVGAGI. J lost 7 bases, V lost 7 bases, and 6 bases had no gene match. CDR3 length equals 13 residues. DNA for the CDR3: TGTGCCAGCACCCCGGGGGGGGATAATGAGCAGTTCTTC. Residues: CASTPGGDNEQFF.

This chain connects TRBV28 to TRBJ1-5, with D uncertain. CDR3 length equals 19 residues. V lost 2 bases and J lost 0, with 20 bases in between. From germline, CDR1 is MDHEN and CDR2 SYDVKM. The CDR3 bases are TGTGCCAGCAGTTTAGGTCACCCCCAGGAAACCTATAGCAATCAGCCCCAGCATTTT. Its protein is CASSLGHPQETYSNQPQHF.

To note about this clone: The same CDR3 can be traced to other DNA sequences in this sample. The V gene is TRBV7-9, the J gene TRBJ2-7; D ambiguous. Germline V gene lookup returns CDR1 SEHNR and CDR2 FQNEAQ (reference sequence). V dropped 2 bases and J dropped 3 bases, with 5 bases sitting between them. This CDR3 is 12 amino acids long. CDR3 nucleotide sequence: TGTGCCAGCAGCTTACTAGGCTACGAGCAGTACTTC. Its protein is CASSLLGYEQYF.

In this sample, this clone turned up a few times. V gene TRBV28 combines with J gene TRBJ1-1; D is unclear. V lost 1 base to trimming and J lost 5 bases, with 2 bases between them. This CDR3 spans 11 amino acids. Germline lookup yields CDR1 MDHEN and CDR2 SYDVKM. The CDR3 spells CASSLLTEAFF. In DNA, the CDR3 is TGTGCCAGCAGTTTATTGACTGAAGCTTTCTTT.

The chain is built from TRBV7-9 and TRBJ2-7; a possible D gene is TRBD1 (5 bases). Germline CDR1 and CDR2: SEHNR and FQNEAQ (reference sequence). There are 15 residues in the CDR3. V gave up 5 bases and J gave up 2 bases, with 16 bases separating them. The CDR3 is CASSSTGEATYEQYF. The DNA of the CDR3 is TGTGCCAGCAGCAGCACAGGTGAGGCAACCTACGAGCAGTACTTC.

This clone appeared a single time. The CDR3 loop reads CASSLAGLAGYYNEQFF. DNA of the CDR3: TGTGCCAGCAGCTTAGCGGGCCTAGCGGGGTACTACAATGAGCAGTTCTTC. V and J are TRBV7-9 and TRBJ2-1, with 9 bases matching TRBD2. V was clipped by 0 bases and J by 3 bases; unmatched bases: 6. The CDR3 consists of 17 residues. Germline V CDR1 and CDR2: SEHNR, FQNEAQ (reference sequence).

The gene calls are TRBV11-3 and TRBJ2-1, with 11 positions matching TRBD2. Trimming at V came to 5 bases and at J to 2 bases, leaving 8 bases not matched to a gene. CDR3 size: 17 residues. Germline CDR1 SGHNT, CDR2 YENEEA. The CDR3 spells CASSPTGLAGTYNEQFF. CDR3 nucleotides: TGTGCCAGCAGCCCCACCGGACTAGCGGGTACCTACAATGAGCAGTTCTTC.

The rearrangement uses TRBV6-5 and TRBJ2-1, with 10 bases matching TRBD2. V dropped 6 bases and J dropped 8; count of bases not matched to a gene: 13. From germline, CDR1 is MNHEY and CDR2 SVGAGI. This CDR3 is 16 amino acids long. CDR3 coding DNA: TGTGCCAGCAGCTACCCCAGAGCGGGGGGGTGGGATGAGCAGTTCTTC. Protein: CASSYPRAGGWDEQFF.